These T cell receptor beta chains were read from a single sample in a study of technical replicates of blood from a few donors. Sequencing used immunoSEQ multiplex PCR; TCRdb keeps in-frame clones, though not all of them. The sample holds roughly 93,000 clones, approximately 95% seen once. Sequenced input: T cells isolated from PBMCs. These receptors were taken from a human donor in good health. CDR3s include the opening cysteine and the closing phenylalanine or tryptophan. Fields, in order: D gene, V gene, J gene, clone size, CDR3 protein, CDR3 DNA. D genes are given only for firm matches. Not all rows give a size; the values are once, few, many and, for expanded clones, a class.

TRBD1,TRBV6-1,TRBJ1-4,NA,CASSDGTVEKLFF,TGTGCCAGCAGTGATGGGACAGTTGAAAAACTGTTTTTT
TRBD2,TRBV19,TRBJ2-3,NA,CASSPRGSGKADTQYF,TGTGCCAGTAGTCCCCGGGGTAGCGGGAAGGCCGATACGCAGTATTTT
TRBD1,TRBV7-9,TRBJ2-5,NA,CASSWDRGFHLQETQYF,TGTGCCAGCAGCTGGGACAGGGGCTTTCACCTCCAAGAGACCCAGTACTTC
NA,TRBV6-5,TRBJ2-7,NA,CASSYSPGSSYEQYF,TGTGCCAGCAGTTACTCACCGGGTAGCTCCTACGAGCAGTACTTC
NA,TRBV19,TRBJ1-2,NA,CASSPQGYYGYTF,TGTGCCAGTAGTCCCCAGGGATACTATGGCTACACCTTC
TRBD1,TRBV30,TRBJ1-1,NA,CAWSKDRNLGEAFF,TGTGCCTGGAGTAAGGACAGGAATTTGGGTGAAGCTTTCTTT
TRBD1,TRBV19,TRBJ1-2,NA,CASSKRTGADYVYGYTF,TGTGCCAGTAGTAAAAGGACAGGTGCTGATTACGTCTATGGCTACACCTTC
NA,TRBV27,TRBJ2-7,NA,CASSFLGRRGSWDEQYF,TGTGCCAGCAGTTTCTTGGGGAGGCGGGGTTCCTGGGACGAGCAGTACTTC
TRBD1,TRBV19,TRBJ1-3,NA,CATGTGTDTIYF,TGTGCCACAGGGACAGGGACGGACACCATATATTTT
NA,TRBV6-1,TRBJ2-2,NA,CASRLEETHTGELFF,TGTGCCAGCAGGCTGGAGGAAACACACACCGGGGAGCTGTTTTTT
NA,TRBV7-9,TRBJ1-1,NA,CASSLGAVNTEAFF,TGTGCCAGCAGCTTAGGGGCAGTGAACACTGAAGCTTTCTTT
TRBD1,TRBV5-1,TRBJ2-3,NA,CASSYRGQGISDTQYF,TGCGCCAGCAGCTACAGGGGACAGGGGATATCAGATACGCAGTATTTT
TRBD1,TRBV28,TRBJ1-2,NA,CASVRDRGRGNYGYTF,TGTGCCAGCGTTAGGGACAGGGGGCGTGGGAACTATGGCTACACCTTC
NA,TRBV21-1,TRBJ1-3,NA,CASSLDLAGNTIYF,TGTGCCAGCAGCCTGGACTTGGCCGGAAACACCATATATTTT
NA,TRBV18,TRBJ1-5,NA,CASSPRVGDQPQHF,TGTGCCAGCTCACCCAGGGTAGGGGATCAGCCCCAGCATTTT
TRBD2,TRBV2,TRBJ2-7,NA,CASSVSLSGTSGPSTYEQYF,TGTGCCAGCAGTGTCTCCCTTTCGGGGACTAGCGGCCCCAGTACCTACGAGCAGTACTTC
NA,TRBV10-3,TRBJ1-2,few,CAIAEERITNYGYTF,TGTGCCATCGCGGAGGAGAGGATTACTAACTATGGCTACACCTTC
NA,TRBV4-1,TRBJ1-4,NA,CASRFQEKLFF,TGCGCCAGCAGATTCCAGGAAAAACTGTTTTTT
TRBD2,TRBV6-4,TRBJ2-5,NA,CASSDAGREETQYF,TGTGCCAGCAGTGACGCCGGGAGGGAGGAGACCCAGTACTTC
NA,TRBV4-1,TRBJ2-7,NA,CASSQVEGANYEQYF,TGCGCCAGCAGCCAAGTCGAAGGGGCCAACTACGAGCAGTACTTC
NA,TRBV28,TRBJ1-5,NA,CASSFGGGKSNQPQHF,TGTGCCAGCAGTTTCGGCGGCGGCAAGAGCAATCAGCCCCAGCATTTT
TRBD1,TRBV19,TRBJ1-2,NA,CASRGDRSGYGYTF,TGTGCCAGTAGGGGGGACAGGTCCGGCTATGGCTACACCTTC
NA,TRBV6-1,TRBJ1-2,NA,CASSEEGGRLLGAF,TGTGCCAGCAGTGAAGAGGGGGGGCGTCTCTTAGGCGCCTTC
NA,TRBV10-1,TRBJ2-3,NA,CASSAGGGFGTDTQYF,TGCGCCAGCTCAGCCGGGGGAGGTTTCGGCACAGATACGCAGTATTTT
NA,TRBV6-1,TRBJ1-2,NA,CASRYDIGYGYTF,TGTGCCAGCAGGTACGACATTGGCTATGGCTACACCTTC
NA,TRBV19,TRBJ1-5,NA,CASSRSSGARDNQPQHF,TGTGCCAGTAGCAGATCCAGCGGGGCCAGGGACAATCAGCCCCAGCATTTT
TRBD1,TRBV15,TRBJ1-4,NA,CATSRGTGQDNEKLFF,TGTGCCACCAGCAGGGGTACGGGACAGGATAATGAAAAACTGTTTTTT
NA,TRBV7-7,TRBJ2-5,NA,CASSLAGTIGETQYF,TGTGCCAGCAGCTTAGCCGGGACAATTGGGGAGACCCAGTACTTC
NA,TRBV7-9,TRBJ1-1,NA,CASSFVLDTEAFF,TGTGCCAGCAGCTTCGTCCTAGACACTGAAGCTTTCTTT
NA,TRBV9,TRBJ2-1,NA,CASSGGHLYNEQFF,TGTGCCAGCAGCGGGGGACACCTCTACAATGAGCAGTTCTTC
NA,TRBV5-4,TRBJ1-4,NA,CASSPGRGEKLFF,TGTGCCAGCAGCCCGGGTCGGGGTGAAAAACTGTTTTTT
NA,TRBV19,TRBJ1-4,NA,CASSIGKTASNEKLFF,TGTGCCAGTAGTATCGGAAAGACAGCCTCTAATGAAAAACTGTTTTTT
TRBD1,TRBV28,TRBJ1-5,NA,CASSLRGRVQPQHF,TGTGCCAGCAGTTTGAGGGGGCGCGTCCAGCCCCAGCATTTT
NA,TRBV10-1,TRBJ2-7,NA,CASSVRTNRGYEQYF,TGCGCCAGCAGTGTAAGGACTAATCGAGGGTACGAGCAGTACTTC
TRBD2,TRBV30,TRBJ2-7,NA,CAWVPVTSGKKSYEQYF,TGTGCCTGGGTCCCGGTAACTAGCGGGAAAAAATCCTACGAGCAGTACTTC
TRBD1,TRBV12-5,TRBJ2-2,NA,CASGPLIPGQINTGELFF,TGTGCTAGTGGCCCCCTTATCCCGGGACAGATAAACACCGGGGAGCTGTTTTTT
TRBD2,TRBV7-9,TRBJ2-1,NA,CASSLLQGLAGINEQFF,TGTGCCAGCAGCCTTTTACAGGGACTAGCGGGGATCAATGAGCAGTTCTTC
TRBD1,TRBV4-2,TRBJ1-5,NA,CASSQTTGDGQPQHF,TGTGCCAGCAGCCAAACGACAGGGGACGGTCAGCCCCAGCATTTT
NA,TRBV18,TRBJ1-1,NA,CASSQGRAQVRTEAFF,TGTGCCAGCTCGCAGGGCAGGGCTCAGGTCCGCACTGAAGCTTTCTTT
NA,TRBV13,TRBJ2-5,NA,CASSSGREGDMIETQYF,TGTGCCAGCAGCTCCGGCCGAGAGGGGGACATGATAGAGACCCAGTACTTC
TRBD1,TRBV6-5,TRBJ2-1,NA,CASSPGTDNLNEQFF,TGTGCCAGCAGTCCCGGGACAGATAACTTGAATGAGCAGTTCTTC
NA,TRBV6-1,TRBJ1-1,NA,CASSEQQGRNTEAFF,TGTGCCAGCAGTGAACAACAGGGTCGGAACACTGAAGCTTTCTTT
TRBD2,TRBV5-4,TRBJ2-4,once,CASSSPQGQREGPDIQYF,TGTGCCAGCAGCTCCCCACAAGGTCAGCGGGAGGGCCCGGACATTCAGTACTTC
NA,TRBV6-5,TRBJ1-2,NA,CASSLRDTYGYTF,TGTGCCAGCAGCCTCCGGGACACGTATGGCTACACCTTC
NA,TRBV19,TRBJ1-4,NA,CASSSTMRGNEKLFF,TGTGCCAGTAGTTCAACTATGCGGGGGAATGAAAAACTGTTTTTT
NA,TRBV10-3,TRBJ2-1,NA,CAISDFRTTNNEQFF,TGTGCCATCAGTGACTTTCGGACGACTAACAATGAGCAGTTCTTC
TRBD2,TRBV6-1,TRBJ2-3,NA,CASKASGTDTQYF,TGTGCCAGCAAGGCTAGCGGGACAGATACGCAGTATTTT